Presented here are 30 T cell receptor beta chains from one specimen sequenced in a study of shared clonotypes between healthy human individuals. Sequencing was performed with immunoSEQ multiplex PCR; in TCRdb, only in-frame clones are kept and a portion is missing. Of about 2 million clones listed, 85% to 95% are singletons. CD45RO-negative, CCR7-positively selected cells formed the naive CD8 fraction, excluding terminally differentiated effector memory CD45RA+ cells. The sample was naive CD8+ T cells sorted from blood. The receptors shown here come from a man between 18 and 35 years old in good health.

The V and J genes are TRBV6-1 and TRBJ2-7; no reliable D call. The germline V gene encodes CDR1 MNHNS and CDR2 SASEGT. V lost 5 bases, J lost 2 bases, and 10 bases lay in between. The CDR3 is made up of 13 amino acids. The CDR3 region is CASSTPTPYEQYF. The CDR3 DNA is TGTGCCAGCAGTACTCCGACTCCCTACGAGCAGTACTTC.

The rearrangement joins TRBV29-1 to TRBJ2-6; D is unresolved. Germline CDR1 and CDR2: SQVTM and ANQGSEA. This CDR3 contains 13 residues. Trimming took off 4 bases at V and 0 bases at J, with 4 bases between the two ends. CDR3 sequence (DNA): TGCAGCGTTGTATACTCTGGGGCCAACGTCCTGACTTTC. Amino acids: CSVVYSGANVLTF.

CDR3 coding DNA: TGTGCCAGCAGTTACGCGGCTAATGAGCAGTTCTTC. Translated, it gives CASSYAANEQFF. This sequence joins TRBV6-6 and TRBJ2-1; unclear D gene. Deletions cut 2 bases from V and 7 bases from J, with 6 bases between. The CDR3 is made up of 12 amino acids. Per germline, CDR1 MNHNY and CDR2 SVGAGI (reference sequence).

This chain's CDR3 is CASSKGAFENNEQFF. For the CDR3, the DNA is TGCGCCAGCAGCAAGGGGGCTTTCGAGAACAATGAGCAGTTCTTC. The chain has TRBV10-1 and TRBJ2-1, with 7 bases matching TRBD1. Germline loops: CDR1 WNHNN, CDR2 SYGVQD (reference sequence). This CDR3 comprises 15 residues. Germline trimming cut 6 bases from V and 5 bases from J; bases unmatched to any gene: 10.

This chain connects TRBV14 to TRBJ1-1; D perhaps matches TRBD1 (6 bases). Deletions cut 0 bases from V and 6 bases from J, with 14 bases between. Germline V gives CDR1 SGHDN, CDR2 FVKESK. There are 15 residues in the CDR3. DNA of the CDR3: TGTGCCAGCAGCCAAGATCCGGGGGCAGTTGCTGAAGCTTTCTTT. This gives the protein CASSQDPGAVAEAFF.

This rearrangement joins TRBV7-9 to TRBJ2-3; possible D gene TRBD2, 6 bases. The CDR3 is made up of 13 amino acids. V was shortened by 6 bases and J by 5 bases, with 12 bases between the two germline ends. CDR1 is SEHNR, CDR2 FQNEAQ, per germline (reference sequence). The CDR3 nucleotides read TGTGCCAGCAGACGGGACTTCGGAGATACGCAGTATTTT. Its translation is CASRRDFGDTQYF.

The chain couples TRBV29-1 to TRBJ2-4, with 8 bases aligning to TRBD1. CDR1 is SQVTM and CDR2 is ANQGSEA in the germline V gene. V lost 3 bases to trimming and J lost 6 bases; unmatched junction nucleotides: 13. This CDR3 is built from 16 residues. The CDR3 DNA follows: TGCAGCGTTGAGGGCCAGGGGGCGAGTTTAAGAAACATTCAGTACTTC. This sequence encodes CSVEGQGASLRNIQYF.

The count of this clone is one. The genes are TRBV5-4 and TRBJ1-1; 7 bases are a match to TRBD1. The CDR3 has 16 residues. Germline loops: CDR1 SGHNT, CDR2 YYREEE (reference sequence). V gave up 1 base and J gave up 1 base; unmatched junction bases: 7. CDR3 sequence: CASSLTLGQPNTEAFF. As DNA, the CDR3 is TGTGCCAGCAGCTTGACTCTGGGACAGCCGAACACTGAAGCTTTCTTT.

This clone has only one observation. This chain joins TRBV7-9 and TRBJ2-5; possibly TRBD2 for D (6 bases). The tail of the sequence fits TRBJ2-7 better, so the J call may be wrong. CDR3 length: 14 amino acids. Germline V gene lookup returns CDR1 SEHNR and CDR2 FQNEAQ (reference sequence). Here the CDR3 reads CASSPSEGSYEQYF. In nucleotides, the CDR3 is TGTGCCAGCAGCCCTAGCGAAGGATCCTACGAGCAGTACTTC.

The chain joins TRBV6-1 to TRBJ2-7; D is possibly TRBD2 (7 bases). Germline assignment: CDR1 MNHNS and CDR2 SASEGT. This CDR3 is built from 15 residues. Trimming shortened V by 6 bases and J by 2 bases, and 17 bases separated the two germline ends. In nucleotides, the CDR3 is TGTGCCAGCAGCCCCCGGGGGGACACCCCCTACGAGCAGTACTTC. Translated: CASSPRGDTPYEQYF.

V is TRBV19 and J is TRBJ2-3; 12 positions agree with TRBD2. The CDR3 has 14 residues. Trimming at V came to 9 bases and at J to 7 bases, leaving 8 bases not matched to a gene. From germline, CDR1 is LNHDA and CDR2 SQIVND (reference sequence). CDR3 sequence reads: CASSTSGGIHTQYF. For the CDR3, the DNA is TGTGCCAGCTCAACTAGCGGGGGGATTCATACGCAGTATTTT. The full variable domain, in which reference TRBV19 and TRBJ2-3 provide the parts outside the CDR3, is DGGITQSPKYLFRKEGQNVTLSCEQNLNHDAMYWYRQDPGQGLRLIYYSQIVNDFQKGDIAEGYSVSREKKESFPLTVTSAQKNPTAFYLCASSTSGGIHTQYFGPGTRLTVL.

This sequence joins TRBV11-2 and TRBJ1-3; 7 bases align to TRBD1. Trimming removed 3 bases from V and 0 bases from J; junction bases left unmatched: 8. This CDR3 has 17 residues. Germline CDR1 is SGHAT and CDR2 is FQNNGV. CDR3 loop: CASSFGQAIFSGNTIYF. The CDR3 coding sequence is TGTGCCAGCAGCTTTGGACAGGCCATATTCTCTGGAAACACCATATATTTT.

This sequence joins TRBV7-6 and TRBJ2-7, with 11 bases matching TRBD2. Trimming at V came to 5 bases and at J to 5 bases, leaving 8 bases not matched to a gene. Per germline, CDR1 SGHVS and CDR2 FNYEAQ. The CDR3 consists of 15 residues. The CDR3 is CASSTTGLAVDEQYF. In DNA, the CDR3 is TGTGCCAGCAGCACAACGGGACTAGCGGTAGACGAGCAGTACTTC. The whole variable domain, filled in from reference TRBV7-6 and TRBJ2-7, reads GAGVSQSPRYKVTKRGQDVALRCDPISGHVSLYWYRQALGQGPEFLTYFNYEAQQDKSGLPNDRFSAERPEGSISTLTIQRTEQRDSAMYRCASSTTGLAVDEQYFGPGTRLTVT.

This clone appeared once. J is TRBJ2-1 and V is TRBV28; 10 bases fit TRBD2. The germline CDR1 and CDR2 sequences are MDHEN and SYDVKM. The CDR3 loop spans 18 amino acids. J gave up 3 bases and V 5 bases, and 13 bases lay outside the gene matches. The chain's CDR3 is CASSPGPLLAGYYNEQFF. CDR3 DNA: TGTGCCAGCAGTCCAGGACCCCTACTAGCGGGGTACTACAATGAGCAGTTCTTC.

CDR3 nucleotides: TGTGCCAGCAGCACTGGGAGCTCCTATGGCTACACCTTC. This sequence encodes CASSTGSSYGYTF. The chain uses TRBV5-6 and TRBJ1-2; D unresolved. Germline lookup yields CDR1 SGHDT and CDR2 YYEEEE. The CDR3 spans 13 residues. The V and J ends lost 4 bases and 4 bases respectively, with 11 bases between them.

V and J are TRBV30 and TRBJ2-3; possible D gene TRBD2, 6 bases. This CDR3 region has 15 residues. V lost 2 bases to trimming and J lost 0 bases, with 12 bases between them. The germline gives CDR1 GTSNPN, CDR2 SVGIG (reference sequence). The CDR3 reads CAWSQVGGSTDTQYF. The CDR3 nucleotides are TGTGCCTGGAGTCAGGTGGGGGGAAGCACAGATACGCAGTATTTT.

The V and J genes are TRBV9 and TRBJ2-1; D is ambiguous. CDR1 is SGDLS and CDR2 is YYNGEE in the germline V gene. Trimming removed 3 bases at V and 8 bases at J, with 3 bases between. This CDR3 region has 10 residues. CDR3 sequence (DNA): TGTGCCAGCAGCGGGGATGAGCAGTTCTTC. Protein sequence: CASSGDEQFF.

V and J are TRBV4-1 and TRBJ1-1; D gene unclear. Germline assignment: CDR1 MGHRA and CDR2 YSYEKL. V lost 3 bases and J lost 1, with 15 bases in between. The CDR3 has 16 amino acids. DNA for the CDR3: TGCGCCAGCAGCCATGAGAGGGAGGGCCCGAACACTGAAGCTTTCTTT. Protein product: CASSHEREGPNTEAFF.

This chain uses TRBV5-4 with TRBJ1-2; possible D gene TRBD1, 5 bases. The CDR3 covers 12 residues. V was trimmed by 7 bases and J by 8 bases, leaving 15 bases between them. Germline V CDR1 and CDR2: SGHNT, YYREEE (reference sequence). The CDR3 nucleotides read TGTGCCAGCTATGCGGGGGGTCGAGGCTACACCTTC. Protein: CASYAGGRGYTF.

CDR3 residues: CASSSLGGELFF. The CDR3 DNA reads TGTGCCAGCAGCTCCCTGGGCGGGGAGCTGTTTTTT. V gene TRBV13 combines with J gene TRBJ2-2; no definite D call. The CDR3 has 12 amino acids. The ends were cut back, 4 bases at V and 7 bases at J, with 7 bases in the middle. CDR1 and CDR2 from the germline V gene are PRHDT and FYEKMQ (reference sequence).

The V call is TRBV5-1, the J call TRBJ1-6, with a weak D call TRBD1 (5 bases). Germline V CDR1 and CDR2: SGHRS, YFSETQ. The CDR3 length is 15 residues. CDR3 sequence: CGLSSAGHPDSPLHF. Written as DNA, the CDR3 is TGCGGGCTCAGTTCAGCCGGACACCCTGATTCACCCCTCCACTTT.

V gene TRBV19 combines with J gene TRBJ1-5; 8 bases are shared with TRBD1. The germline V gene encodes CDR1 LNHDA and CDR2 SQIVND (reference sequence). Trimming removed 4 bases from V and 10 bases from J; junction bases left unmatched: 6. The CDR3 is 13 residues long. CDR3 in amino acids: CASSSTGGIPQHF. For the CDR3, the DNA is TGTGCCAGTAGTAGTACAGGGGGGATTCCCCAGCATTTT.

In the case of this clone: The same CDR3 is also encoded by other DNA sequences in this sample. The chain joins TRBV28 to TRBJ1-2, with 10 bases fitting TRBD1. J gave up 6 bases and V 6 bases, and 4 bases lay outside the gene matches. The CDR3 consists of 13 residues. Germline-derived CDR1 and CDR2 are MDHEN and SYDVKM. CDR3: CASSQGQGDGYTF. The CDR3 DNA follows: TGTGCCAGCAGCCAAGGACAGGGGGATGGCTACACCTTC.

This chain uses TRBV4-1 with TRBJ2-2; D is undetermined. With 1 base removed from V and 6 bases from J, the gap between germline ends came to 12 bases. Germline V gene lookup returns CDR1 MGHRA and CDR2 YSYEKL. This CDR3 has 15 amino acids. In nucleotides, the CDR3 is TGCGCCAGCAGCCAAGTTCCGGGCGGCGCCGGGGAGCTGTTTTTT. Translating gives CASSQVPGGAGELFF.

This chain uses TRBV5-6 with TRBJ1-1, with 8 bases lining up with TRBD1. Germline V gives CDR1 SGHDT, CDR2 YYEEEE. The length of the CDR3 is 16 residues. V gave up 0 bases and J gave up 3 bases; unmatched junction bases: 7. CDR3 residues: CASSLGPGGGYTEAFF. The CDR3 DNA follows: TGTGCCAGCAGCTTGGGACCAGGGGGCGGTTACACTGAAGCTTTCTTT. The full variable domain, with the rest looked up from reference TRBV5-6 and TRBJ1-1, is DAGVTQSPTHLIKTRGQQVTLRCSPKSGHDTVSWYQQALGQGPQFIFQYYEEEERQRGNFPDRFSGHQFPNYSSELNVNALLLGDSALYLCASSLGPGGGYTEAFFGQGTRLTVV.

The chain is built from TRBV9 and TRBJ1-1, with D uncertain. Per germline, CDR1 SGDLS and CDR2 YYNGEE. The CDR3 runs to 13 residues. V lost 3 bases to trimming and J lost 0 bases, with 6 bases between them. CDR3 DNA: TGTGCCAGCAGCGCCGCAGTGAACACTGAAGCTTTCTTT. It encodes CASSAAVNTEAFF.

This chain joins TRBV7-2 and TRBJ2-7; D uncertain. The CDR3 sequence is 12 residues long. V shed 5 bases and J shed 6 bases, with 11 bases lying between them. Germline lookup yields CDR1 SGHTA and CDR2 FQGNSA. CDR3 nucleotide sequence: TGTGCCAGCAGCCTCGTTCGAGGCGAGCAGTACTTC. Translated: CASSLVRGEQYF.

J is TRBJ2-3 and V is TRBV9; D might be TRBD1 (5 bases). Trimming removed 8 bases at V and 3 bases at J, with 19 bases between. The CDR3 runs 15 residues. Germline CDR1 is SGDLS and CDR2 is YYNGEE. In nucleotides, the CDR3 is TGTGCCAGTCAGGGTGCGCTTAGTAAAACAGATACGCAGTATTTT. This gives the protein CASQGALSKTDTQYF. The full variable domain, with the rest looked up from reference TRBV9 and TRBJ2-3, is DSGVTQTPKHLITATGQRVTLRCSPRSGDLSVYWYQQSLDQGLQFLIQYYNGEERAKGNILERFSAQQFPDLHSELNLSSLELGDSALYFCASQGALSKTDTQYFGPGTRLTVL.

This chain links TRBV6-5 with TRBJ2-1, with a weak D call TRBD2 (5 bases). This CDR3 is built from 15 residues. Trimming cost V 2 bases and J 3 bases, with 11 bases left between them. Germline CDR1 MNHEY, CDR2 SVGAGI. The CDR3 DNA is TGTGCCAGCAGTTACGGCGTTAGCGACTACAATGAGCAGTTCTTC. As protein: CASSYGVSDYNEQFF.

This clone was seen a single time. The chain recombines TRBV4-1 with TRBJ2-1; possibly TRBD1 for D (5 bases). CDR3 size: 16 residues. CDR1 and CDR2 (germline): MGHRA, YSYEKL. V lost 2 bases and J lost 3, with 14 bases in between. DNA for the CDR3: TGCGCCAGCAGCCAACTGGGGCAGAGAGTCTACAATGAGCAGTTCTTC. Its translation is CASSQLGQRVYNEQFF.